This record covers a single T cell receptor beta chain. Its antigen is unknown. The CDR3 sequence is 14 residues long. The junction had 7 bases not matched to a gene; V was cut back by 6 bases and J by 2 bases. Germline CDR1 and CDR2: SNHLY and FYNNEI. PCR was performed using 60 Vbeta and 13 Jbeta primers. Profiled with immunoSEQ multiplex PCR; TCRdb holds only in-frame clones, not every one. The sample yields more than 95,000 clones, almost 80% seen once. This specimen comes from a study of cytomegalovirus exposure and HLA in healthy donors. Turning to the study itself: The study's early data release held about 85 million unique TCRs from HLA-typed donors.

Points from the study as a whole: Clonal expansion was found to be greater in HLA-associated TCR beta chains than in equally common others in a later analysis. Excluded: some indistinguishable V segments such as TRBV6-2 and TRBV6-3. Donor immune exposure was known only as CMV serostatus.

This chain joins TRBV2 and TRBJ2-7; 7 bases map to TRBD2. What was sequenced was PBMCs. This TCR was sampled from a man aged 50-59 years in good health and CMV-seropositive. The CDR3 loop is CASSDRTRTYEQYF. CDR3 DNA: TGTGCCAGCAGCGATCGGACTAGGACCTACGAGCAGTACTTC.